Listed below are T cell receptor beta chains from one sample, sequenced in a study of blood T cell repertoires in COVID-19. Libraries were prepared by immunoSEQ multiplex PCR; TCRdb keeps only in-frame clonotypes and omits some of them. The sample has approximately 300,000 clones; about 83% are singletons. The sample was peripheral blood. These receptor sequences come from a woman aged 45-65 years with acute or convalescent COVID-19. Both conserved end residues are part of each CDR3. The D gene is left open where the match is weak. Part of the rows lack a size; the others show once, few, many or a class for expanded clones.

size,V,D,J,DNA,CDR3
.,TRBV28,TRBD2,TRBJ2-3,TGTGCCAGCACCGAACTAGCGGGGAGCACAGATACGCAGTATTTT,CASTELAGSTDTQYF
once,TRBV3-1/TRBV3-2,.,TRBJ2-5,TGTGCCAGCAGCCAAGATCGGTGGCAGGAAGAGACCCAGTACTTC,CASSQDRWQEETQYF
.,TRBV5-1,TRBD2,TRBJ2-7,TGCGCCAGCACCCCCGGCGGGGGGAGTCTTTTTTACGAGCAGTACTTC,CASTPGGGSLFYEQYF
.,TRBV4-1,.,TRBJ1-6,TGCGCCAGCAGCCAAGCCGACAGCAGCTCCTATAATTCACCCCTCCACTTT,CASSQADSSSYNSPLHF
.,TRBV5-1,.,TRBJ2-3,TGCGCCAGCAGCCCCTACAGGGTCGGCACAGATACGCAGTATTTT,CASSPYRVGTDTQYF
.,TRBV19,TRBD2,TRBJ2-7,TGTGCCAGTAGTATAGTTCCGGGAGGGACTTACGAGCAGTACTTC,CASSIVPGGTYEQYF
.,TRBV3-1/TRBV3-2,.,TRBJ1-2,TGTGCCAGCAGCCAAAGGGGCTACGGCTACACCTTC,CASSQRGYGYTF
.,TRBV7-2,.,TRBJ2-1,TGTGCCAGCAGCTCCCAGGGACTTTACAATGAGCAGTTCTTC,CASSSQGLYNEQFF
.,TRBV28,TRBD1,TRBJ1-2,TGTGCCAGCAGTTCAGGGGGCGGCGACTATGGCTACACCTTC,CASSSGGGDYGYTF
.,TRBV4-1,TRBD2,TRBJ2-7,TGCGCCAGCAGCCCCGCTACGTCCGGGACTAGCGGGGTTTACGAGCAGTACTTC,CASSPATSGTSGVYEQYF
.,TRBV6-2/TRBV6-3,.,TRBJ2-5,TGTGCCAGCAGTTATTTAGCGGAAGAGACCCAGTACTTC,CASSYLAEETQYF
once,TRBV11-2,.,TRBJ2-1,TGTGCCAGCAGCCCTCTAGGAAATGAGCAGTTCTTC,CASSPLGNEQFF
once,TRBV11-1,TRBD1,TRBJ2-5,TGTGCCAGCAGCCCCCGGACAGGGGGAGGTCAGACCCAGTACTTC,CASSPRTGGGQTQYF
.,TRBV7-9,TRBD1,TRBJ1-2,TGTGCCAGCAGCTTAGTTGGGACAGAGGGCTACACCTTC,CASSLVGTEGYTF
.,TRBV18,TRBD1,TRBJ2-5,TGTGCCAGCTCACCCCTCGGGACAGGGGGCGAGACCCAGTACTTC,CASSPLGTGGETQYF
.,TRBV10-3,TRBD1,TRBJ2-1,TGTGCCACCACCGGACAGGGGGCCAATGAGCAGTTCTTC,CATTGQGANEQFF
once,TRBV4-1,TRBD1,TRBJ2-7,TGCGCCAGCAGCCAAGCCTGGACAGGGGGAAGCTCCTACGAGCAGTACTTC,CASSQAWTGGSSYEQYF
.,TRBV12-5,.,TRBJ1-1,TGTGCTAGTGGTTTTGGGAGAAACACTGAAGCTTTCTTT,CASGFGRNTEAFF
.,TRBV5-1,.,TRBJ2-7,TGCGCCAGCAGCTTTAACTACGAGCAGTACTTC,CASSFNYEQYF
.,TRBV7-2,.,TRBJ1-5,TGTGCCAGCAGCTTAGGTGGCAGGGATAGTCAGCCCCAGCATTTT,CASSLGGRDSQPQHF
once,TRBV15,.,TRBJ2-6,TGTGCCACCAGCAGAGATCCCAGGAACGATACTGGGGCCAACGTCCTGACTTTC,CATSRDPRNDTGANVLTF
.,TRBV9,TRBD1,TRBJ1-5,TGTGCCAGCAGCAGGACAGGGTCGGGCAATCAGCCCCAGCATTTT,CASSRTGSGNQPQHF
.,TRBV6-5,.,TRBJ2-1,TGTGCCAGCAGTTCACTAGCTGGGGGTGAGCAGTTCTTC,CASSSLAGGEQFF